This T cell receptor beta chain was sequenced for a study of blood T cell repertoires in COVID-19. Only in-frame clones appear in the TCRdb table, and some are missing; sequencing was by immunoSEQ multiplex PCR. The profile covers about 230,000 clones, with approximately 85% appearing a single time and roughly 5% taken by the ten largest. The CDR3 is 14 amino acids. Trimming removed 3 bases at V and 0 bases at J, with 9 bases between. Germline CDR1 is GTSNPN and CDR2 is SVGIG (reference sequence). This receptor was taken from a man aged 50 to 59 with COVID-19, enrolled during active disease. Sequencing used peripheral blood. This chain connects TRBV30 to TRBJ1-3, with D unclear. CDR3 loop: CAWRVPGSGNTIYF. DNA for the CDR3: TGTGCCTGGAGGGTACCGGGCTCTGGAAACACCATATATTTT.